This TCR beta chain was found in a study of blood T cells in healthy people across ages. Whole-study findings and limits: Researchers said unsorted PBMCs prevented a conclusive naive versus antigen-experienced comparison.

With a J-beta primer mix and a sample-barcoded 5' primer, a second PCR ran about 6 to 11 cycles. TCRdb reanalysed the 5' RACE reads using MiXCR and keeps one entry per CDR3 protein. The repertoire holds some 880,000 distinct CDR3 sequences, with around 36% as singletons. As concerns this clonotype: What it binds is not known. This sequence may be a read error, since a much larger clone differs from it by one base.

Germline V gives CDR1 SGHTA, CDR2 FQGNSA. The CDR3 spans 14 residues. After removal of 5 bases from V and 9 bases from J, the junction contained 9 bases not matched to a gene. The sample was blood. This chain links TRBV7-2 with TRBJ2-1; 8 nucleotides line up with TRBD2. This TCR was sampled from a man younger than 30 in good health. CDR3 loop: CASSVPHSGAEQFF. In DNA, the CDR3 is TGTGCCAGCAGCGTTCCCCATAGCGGGGCTGAGCAGTTCTTC.